Below are 22 T cell receptor beta chains sequenced from a single sample in a study of CD8+CD57+ T cells in acquired aplastic anemia. Genomic DNA acted as the template from which TCR beta VDJ combination and CDR3 sequence profiling were carried out. TCRdb passed the reads through MiXCR, listing each CDR3 protein once. The sample holds roughly 420,000 distinct CDR3 sequences, 65% to 75% seen once. Sequencing input: sorted CD4+, CD8+, or CD8+CD57+ T cells (not recorded which) from PBMCs. The receptor source for this set is a human donor in good health, serving as a control.

The V gene is TRBV7-9, the J gene TRBJ2-1; D perhaps matches TRBD2 (7 bases). The better agreement between TRBJ2-7 and the DNA end casts doubt on the J call. Germline V gene sequence: CDR1 SEHNR, CDR2 FQNEAQ (reference sequence). There are 13 residues in the CDR3. In nucleotides, the CDR3 is TGTGCCAGCAGCACGGGGGGCCCGTATGAGCAGTACTTC. Translating gives CASSTGGPYEQYF.

This chain links TRBV20-1 with TRBJ1-5, with no clear D. In germline, CDR1 is DFQATT, CDR2 SNEGSKA (reference sequence). This CDR3 has 12 amino acids. V shed 7 bases and J shed 8 bases, with 15 bases lying between them. CDR3: CSVRDGGKPQHF. The CDR3, as DNA: TGCAGTGTTAGGGATGGTGGGAAGCCCCAGCATTTT.

Remarks on this clonotype: This likely comes from a read error, as the CDR3 has no conserved phenylalanine or tryptophan at its end. The DNA is left out, because the CDR3 cannot be placed on it with certainty; the CDR3 is given as TCRdb lists it. This chain joins TRBV7-2 and TRBJ1-2. Germline V lookup: CDR1 SGHTA, CDR2 FQGNSA. The CDR3 spans 13 residues, counting both ends. The CDR3 here is CASSPITSFGYTR.

The table lists this clonotype with a few counts. The J gene is TRBJ2-3, the V gene TRBV10-3, with TRBD1 matching over 8 bases. CDR1 is ENHRY, CDR2 SYGVKD, per germline. The junction had 6 bases not matched to a gene; V was cut back by 4 bases and J by 6 bases. The CDR3 is 14 amino acids. As DNA, the CDR3 is TGTGCCATCAGTGCACTGGGACAGGCGGATACGCAGTATTTT. Translated, it gives CAISALGQADTQYF.

A few counts support this clonotype. Mismatch with germline at one junction end may stem from a read error. The V call is TRBV19, the J call TRBJ1-2, with D possibly TRBD1 on 6 matching bases. The CDR3 consists of 14 residues. Germline V gives CDR1 LNHDA, CDR2 SQIVND (reference sequence). The CDR3 sequence is CASKLGGTDYGYAF. In DNA form, the CDR3 reads TGTGCCAGTAAATTAGGGGGTACGGACTATGGCTACGCCTTC.

This clonotype occurred many times. The V gene is TRBV5-1, the J gene TRBJ2-1, with 10 bases identical to TRBD2. Germline-derived CDR1 and CDR2 are SGHRS and YFSETQ. The CDR3 loop spans 16 amino acids. V dropped 2 bases and J dropped 6; count of bases not matched to a gene: 8. The CDR3 DNA follows: TGCGCCAGCAGCTTACGCCAGCGGGGGGGCATCAATGAGCAGTTCTTC. It translates to CASSLRQRGGINEQFF.

This chain uses TRBV12-3 or TRBV12-4 with TRBJ1-5, with D unclear. This CDR3 has 13 residues. V dropped 5 bases and J dropped 3 bases, with 8 bases sitting between them. DNA for the CDR3: TGTGCCAGCAGTCTCGGATTCAATCAGCCCCAGCATTTT. Amino acid sequence: CASSLGFNQPQHF.

This clonotype was recorded only once. Here the CDR3 reads CAISGQGDKRMNTEAFF. As DNA, the CDR3 is TGTGCCATCAGTGGACAGGGGGACAAACGGATGAACACTGAAGCTTTCTTT. The chain employs TRBV10-3 and TRBJ1-1; TRBD1 aligns across 9 bases. The CDR3 consists of 17 residues. V shed 4 bases, J shed 0 bases, and the junction held 9 bases outside the gene matches. Germline V gene lookup returns CDR1 ENHRY and CDR2 SYGVKD.

On this clonotype: The junction and the germline gene differ at one end; a read error may be behind it. The chain uses TRBV7-8 and TRBJ2-5; 7 nucleotides match TRBD1. The CDR3 is 14 residues long. The germline V gene has CDR1 SGHVS and CDR2 FQNEAQ. CDR3 residues: CASSLEGATDTQYF. DNA for the CDR3: TGTGCCAGCAGCTTAGAGGGGGCGACAGATACGCAGTATTTC.

On this clonotype itself: Germline is not matched at one junction end, which may reflect a read error. V gene TRBV9 combines with J gene TRBJ1-2; 8 bases are shared with TRBD1. Germline lookup yields CDR1 SGDLS and CDR2 YYNGEE. This CDR3 spans 14 amino acids. The CDR3 is CASSGGGQGYYYSF. In DNA form, the CDR3 reads TGTGCCAGCAGCGGGGGCGGACAGGGCTACTATTACTCCTTC.

This clonotype was observed at least ten times. This chain uses TRBV19 with TRBJ1-2, with D possibly being TRBD1 (6 bases). V was cut by 5 bases and J by 5 bases, with 15 bases left in between. Per the germline V gene, CDR1 is LNHDA and CDR2 is SQIVND (reference sequence). This CDR3 comprises 14 residues. The CDR3 sequence: CASSPQGLGYGYTF. CDR3 in DNA: TGTGCCAGTAGTCCCCAGGGGTTAGGGTATGGCTACACCTTC.

The genes are TRBV20-1 and TRBJ1-2, with a tentative D call TRBD1 (6 bases). Germline V lookup: CDR1 DFQATT, CDR2 SNEGSKA (reference sequence). CDR3 size: 14 residues. Between the trimmed V and J ends, which lost 3 bases and 8 bases, there was a span of 19 bases. The CDR3 sequence is CSARFGEGHEGYTF. DNA for the CDR3: TGCAGTGCTAGGTTCGGGGAGGGACACGAGGGCTACACCTTC.

This sequence joins TRBV6-5 and TRBJ2-1; maybe TRBD2 (5 bases). The CDR3 totals 16 residues. Germline-derived CDR1 and CDR2 are MNHEY and SVGAGI. V lost 0 bases to trimming and J lost 10 bases, with 19 bases between them. In nucleotides, the CDR3 is TGTGCCAGCAGTTACTCGTTACTCGTAGGGAGCAACGAGCAGTTCTTC. It yields the protein CASSYSLLVGSNEQFF.

CDR3 nucleotide sequence: TGTGCCAGCAGGGGCACCAGCACCTACGAGCAGTACTTC. Translating it yields CASRGTSTYEQYF. The rearrangement uses TRBV5-6 and TRBJ2-7, with unresolved D. CDR3 length equals 13 residues. Germline V gene sequence: CDR1 SGHDT, CDR2 YYEEEE. The V end lost 5 bases, the J end lost 2 bases, and 11 bases lay between the germline ends.

The genes are TRBV20-1 and TRBJ2-1, with 8 bases fitting TRBD2. CDR3 length equals 14 residues. Germline CDR1 and CDR2: DFQATT and SNEGSKA (reference sequence). With V trimmed by 0 bases and J by 7 bases, 5 bases remained unmatched. The CDR3 coding sequence is TGCAGTGCTAGAGACGGGGGGGGCGATAATGAGCAGTTCTTC. Its translation is CSARDGGGDNEQFF.

This clonotype was observed at least ten times. This rearrangement joins TRBV5-1 to TRBJ2-5, with TRBD2 matching over 14 bases. V dropped 4 bases and J dropped 4; count of bases not matched to a gene: 6. In germline, CDR1 is SGHRS, CDR2 YFSETQ. The length of the CDR3 is 16 residues. CDR3 loop: CASSRTGTSGGETQYF. The CDR3 DNA reads as TGCGCCAGCAGCCGAACCGGGACTAGCGGGGGAGAGACCCAGTACTTC.

This chain uses TRBV5-4 with TRBJ2-1; D gene unclear. The V gene's germline CDR1 is SGHNT and CDR2 YYREEE (reference sequence). This CDR3 has 14 amino acids. V lost 0 bases to trimming and J lost 2 bases, with 6 bases between them. The CDR3: CASSLEWAYNEQFF. CDR3 sequence (DNA): TGTGCCAGCAGCTTGGAGTGGGCCTACAATGAGCAGTTCTTC.

The chain joins TRBV6-6 to TRBJ1-2; no reliable D call. Per the germline V gene, CDR1 is MNHNY and CDR2 is SVGAGI (reference sequence). The length of the CDR3 is 10 residues. Trimming removed 2 bases at V and 8 bases at J, with 3 bases between. The CDR3 DNA reads TGTGCCAGCAGTTACGCGGGCTACACCTTC. Translating it yields CASSYAGYTF.

This clonotype was seen once. In this CDR3 the conserved last residue, phenylalanine or tryptophan, is missing, so a read error is likely. The J gene is TRBJ2-3, the V gene TRBV7-2; D may be TRBD1 (6 bases). Germline CDR1 reads SGHTA; CDR2 reads FQGNSA. The CDR3 sequence is 13 residues long. Trimming stripped 11 bases from V and 9 bases from J, with 21 bases between. The CDR3 loop is CARAGQSQETQYV. The DNA for the CDR3 is TGTGCCCGCGCAGGACAGTCGCAGGAGACGCAGTATGTT.

The CDR3 bases are TGCAGCGTTACAGGGGGCCGGCAAGAGACCCAGTACTTC. This gives the protein CSVTGGRQETQYF. V gene TRBV29-1 combines with J gene TRBJ2-5, with 9 bases lining up with TRBD1. V lost 5 bases and J lost 2; bases outside the gene matches: 3. The CDR3 sequence is 13 residues long. The germline V gene encodes CDR1 SQVTM and CDR2 ANQGSEA. The whole variable domain, filled in from reference TRBV29-1 and TRBJ2-5, reads SAVISQKPSRDICQRGTSLTIQCQVDSQVTMMFWYRQQPGQSLTLIATANQGSEATYESGFVIDKFPISRPNLTFSTLTVSNMSPEDSSIYLCSVTGGRQETQYFGPGTRLLVL.

This clonotype has more than one count but fewer than ten. Just one base apart from a much larger clone, this may be a read error. The rearrangement joins TRBV10-3 to TRBJ1-1; TRBD1 might be the D (5 bases). CDR1 ENHRY and CDR2 SYGVKD come from the germline V gene. The CDR3 is 13 residues long. V was clipped by 10 bases and J by 4 bases, with 16 bases between them. The CDR3 protein is CASSRQLSTEAFF. Here the CDR3 DNA reads TGTGCCAGCAGCCGACAGTTGAGCACTGAAGCTTTCTTT.

With regard to this clonotype: One junction end does not reproduce the germline sequence, and a read error may be involved. The J gene is TRBJ1-1, the V gene TRBV9; D is perhaps TRBD1 (5 bases). Germline assignment: CDR1 SGDLS and CDR2 YYNGEE. The CDR3 is made up of 15 amino acids. CDR3 in amino acids: CASSLEGRVYTEAFF. The DNA for the CDR3 is TGCGCCAGCAGCTTGGAAGGCAGGGTATATACTGAAGCTTTCTTT.